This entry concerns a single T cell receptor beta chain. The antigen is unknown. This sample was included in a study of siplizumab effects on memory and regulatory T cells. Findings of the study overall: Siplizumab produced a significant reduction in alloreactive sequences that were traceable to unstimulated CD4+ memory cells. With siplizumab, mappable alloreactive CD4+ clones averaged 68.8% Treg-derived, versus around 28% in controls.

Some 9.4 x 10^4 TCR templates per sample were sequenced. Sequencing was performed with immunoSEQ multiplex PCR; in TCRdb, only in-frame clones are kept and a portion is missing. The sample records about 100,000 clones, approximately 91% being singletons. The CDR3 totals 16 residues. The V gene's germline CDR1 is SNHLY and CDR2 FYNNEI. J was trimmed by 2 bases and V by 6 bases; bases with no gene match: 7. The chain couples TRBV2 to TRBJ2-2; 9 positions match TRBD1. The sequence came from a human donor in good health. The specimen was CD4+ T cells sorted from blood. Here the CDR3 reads CASRIQGAANTGELFF. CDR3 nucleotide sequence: TGTGCCAGCAGAATACAGGGGGCTGCCAACACCGGGGAGCTGTTTTTT.